Each of the 30 T cell receptor beta chains below was sequenced from the same sample in a study of neoadjuvant anti-PD-1 for oral cavity cancer. Here immunoSEQ multiplex PCR was the method, and the copy in TCRdb shows in-frame clones only, minus some. The data contain around 17,000 clones, less than 80% of them seen just once; the ten biggest clones take up 2% to 3%. This specimen was PBMCs, taken before nivolumab (anti-PD-1) treatment. The receptor set was obtained from a person aged 40-85 years with oral cavity squamous cell carcinoma.

The chain recombines TRBV27 with TRBJ2-7, with TRBD1 matching 10 bases. Trimming at V came to 3 bases and at J to 3 bases, leaving 5 bases not matched to a gene. Per germline, CDR1 MNHEY and CDR2 SMNVEV (reference sequence). The CDR3 length is 15 residues. The CDR3 DNA reads TGTGCCAGCAGTTTGGGACAGGGGTCCTACTACGAGCAGTACTTC. Translating gives CASSLGQGSYYEQYF.

There are a few counts of this clone. This chain joins TRBV7-2 and TRBJ2-7; 8 bases map to TRBD1. CDR1 and CDR2 (germline): SGHTA, FQGNSA. This CDR3 is built from 15 residues. J lost 1 base, V lost 3 bases, and 5 bases had no gene match. For the CDR3, the DNA is TGTGCCAGCAGCTTTGCAGGGGGCGGTTCCTACGAGCAGTACTTC. Encoded protein: CASSFAGGGSYEQYF.

This sequence joins TRBV7-8 and TRBJ2-5; D perhaps matches TRBD2 (6 bases). This CDR3 is 16 amino acids long. V lost 3 bases to trimming and J lost 1 base, with 15 bases between them. Germline V gene lookup returns CDR1 SGHVS and CDR2 FQNEAQ. CDR3 sequence: CASSFPPGTPQETQYF. The CDR3 region has the DNA TGTGCCAGCAGCTTCCCTCCCGGGACTCCCCAAGAGACCCAGTACTTC.

The chain employs TRBV7-6 and TRBJ2-2, with 7 positions matching TRBD1. CDR3 length: 15 amino acids. Per the germline V gene, CDR1 is SGHVS and CDR2 is FNYEAQ. Unmatched junction bases numbered 3, after V lost 5 bases and J lost 0 bases. DNA for the CDR3: TGTGCCAGCAGCGTACAGGGGACGAACACCGGGGAGCTGTTTTTT. This sequence encodes CASSVQGTNTGELFF.

This sequence joins TRBV19 and TRBJ2-5, with TRBD1 as a possible D gene (6 bases). Per the germline V gene, CDR1 is LNHDA and CDR2 is SQIVND (reference sequence). CDR3 length: 19 residues. Trimming shortened V by 4 bases and J by 5 bases, and 29 bases separated the two germline ends. In nucleotides, the CDR3 is TGTGCCAGTAGTAAGGTTTTCTTACCGGACAGCTACAAGGGTGAGACCCAGTACTTC. This encodes CASSKVFLPDSYKGETQYF.

The V gene is TRBV5-6, the J gene TRBJ2-1; 11 nucleotides line up with TRBD2. The CDR3 contains 14 residues. With V trimmed by 9 bases and J by 6 bases, 8 bases remained unmatched. Germline V gives CDR1 SGHDT, CDR2 YYEEEE. DNA of the CDR3: TGTGCCACCTGGGCCACTAGCGGGGGCAATGAGCAGTTCTTC. It encodes CATWATSGGNEQFF.

This clone is medium-sized. The V gene is TRBV11-2, the J gene TRBJ2-7; the D gene is possibly TRBD2 (6 bases). The CDR3 has 17 amino acids. Deletions cut 1 base from V and 7 bases from J, with 23 bases between. Germline CDR1 is SGHAT and CDR2 is FQNNGV. The CDR3 protein is CASSLGGAWGGPLEQYF. The CDR3 nucleotides read TGTGCCAGCAGCTTAGGGGGAGCCTGGGGAGGACCGCTAGAGCAGTACTTC.

This clone was found once. The V call is TRBV16, the J call TRBJ1-5, with D perhaps TRBD1 (5 bases). Trimming stripped 1 base from V and 0 bases from J, with 10 bases between. The CDR3 covers 16 residues. Germline CDR1 is KGHSY and CDR2 is FQNENV. This chain's CDR3 is CASSQLGGTSNQPQHF. The CDR3 bases are TGTGCCAGCAGCCAATTGGGGGGGACTAGCAATCAGCCCCAGCATTTT.

This rearrangement joins TRBV4-1 to TRBJ2-7; maybe TRBD2 (6 bases). The CDR3 totals 15 residues. Germline values: CDR1 MGHRA, CDR2 YSYEKL. V lost 4 bases to trimming and J lost 4 bases, with 17 bases between them. CDR3 sequence: CASSPTGRSGYEQYF. The CDR3, as DNA: TGCGCCAGCAGCCCGACGGGGAGGTCGGGGTACGAGCAGTACTTC.

The rearrangement joins TRBV4-1 to TRBJ1-3; the D is unclear. Germline-derived CDR1 and CDR2 are MGHRA and YSYEKL. Between the trimmed V and J ends, which lost 1 base and 4 bases, there was a span of 11 bases. CDR3 size: 15 residues. The CDR3 is CASSQGGQRGNTIYF. The DNA for the CDR3 is TGCGCCAGCAGCCAAGGAGGGCAAAGAGGAAACACCATATATTTT.

The J gene is TRBJ1-1, the V gene TRBV11-1; D may be TRBD1 (5 bases). The CDR3 runs 13 residues. Per germline, CDR1 SGHAT and CDR2 FQDESV (reference sequence). V lost 1 base and J 6 bases, leaving 9 bases between the germline ends. The CDR3 region is CASSLDRRAEAFF. DNA of the CDR3: TGTGCCAGCAGCTTAGACAGGCGGGCTGAAGCTTTCTTT.

This clone was recorded once. The V call is TRBV6-5, the J call TRBJ2-7; 7 bases agree with TRBD1. The CDR3 consists of 13 residues. Per the germline V gene, CDR1 is MNHEY and CDR2 is SVGAGI. The trim removed 8 bases at V and 4 bases at J, leaving 8 bases unmatched. The CDR3 loop is CASLYRGNYEQYF. DNA of the CDR3: TGTGCCAGCCTCTACAGGGGAAATTACGAGCAGTACTTC.

This chain joins TRBV10-3 and TRBJ2-1, with D hard to call. CDR1 is ENHRY, CDR2 SYGVKD, per germline. V lost 4 bases and J 5 bases, leaving 3 bases between the germline ends. The CDR3 runs 11 residues. The CDR3 region has the DNA TGTGCCATCAGTGCGGACAATGAGCAGTTCTTC. It translates to CAISADNEQFF.

V usage is TRBV2 and J usage is TRBJ2-1; TRBD1 matches 11 bases. Trimming removed 3 bases from V and 5 bases from J; junction bases left unmatched: 0. The CDR3 contains 14 residues. Germline-derived CDR1 and CDR2 are SNHLY and FYNNEI. The CDR3 region is CASSEGQGDNEQFF. CDR3 bases: TGTGCCAGCAGTGAGGGACAGGGGGACAATGAGCAGTTCTTC.

The chain couples TRBV7-2 to TRBJ2-5; D is possibly TRBD2 (5 bases). V was cut by 6 bases and J by 1 base, with 12 bases left in between. The germline V gene has CDR1 SGHTA and CDR2 FQGNSA. The CDR3 is 14 amino acids. The CDR3 DNA is TGTGCCAGCAGGCCGGACTGGATCCAAGAGACCCAGTACTTC. Protein product: CASRPDWIQETQYF.

The chain joins TRBV7-8 to TRBJ2-3, with TRBD2 matching over 15 bases. Trimming took 5 bases from V and 6 from J; bases not matched to a gene: 9. Germline V CDR1 and CDR2: SGHVS, FQNEAQ. The CDR3 spans 17 residues. CDR3 protein: CASSRSGLAGGADTQYF. The CDR3 DNA reads TGTGCCAGCAGCCGTTCAGGACTAGCGGGAGGGGCCGATACGCAGTATTTT.

The V gene is TRBV5-1, the J gene TRBJ2-1; TRBD1 matches at 8 bases. Germline V gene lookup returns CDR1 SGHRS and CDR2 YFSETQ. Trimming cost V 0 bases and J 8 bases; bases outside gene matches: 25. This CDR3 has 21 amino acids. CDR3 in DNA: TGCGCCAGCAGCTTGGTAGTAGGGGACAGGTCCGATAGCACCACAGAGGATGAGCAGTTCTTC. This gives the protein CASSLVVGDRSDSTTEDEQFF.

The CDR3, as DNA: TGTGCCAGCAGCGAGGGGGGACCCACCCCAGATACGCAGTATTTT. It specifies CASSEGGPTPDTQYF. The V and J genes are TRBV9 and TRBJ2-3; tentatively, D is TRBD1 or TRBD2 (6 bases each). Trimming shortened V by 3 bases and J by 4 bases, and 15 bases separated the two germline ends. Germline CDR1 is SGDLS and CDR2 is YYNGEE. The CDR3 is 15 amino acids.

This clone occurred once. The V gene is TRBV11-2, the J gene TRBJ1-3, with a weak D call TRBD1 (5 bases). This CDR3 has 16 residues. CDR1 SGHAT and CDR2 FQNNGV come from the germline V gene. Trimming removed 4 bases at V and 0 bases at J, with 13 bases between. The CDR3 reads CASSWAGTISGNTIYF. The CDR3 DNA follows: TGTGCCAGCAGCTGGGCAGGGACTATCTCTGGAAACACCATATATTTT. The full variable domain, rest sourced from reference TRBV11-2 and TRBJ1-3, is EAGVAQSPRYKIIEKRQSVAFWCNPISGHATLYWYQQILGQGPKLLIQFQNNGVVDDSQLPKDRFSAERLKGVDSTLKIQPAKLEDSAVYLCASSWAGTISGNTIYFGEGSWLTVV.

This chain connects TRBV5-1 to TRBJ2-7; 8 nucleotides align to TRBD1. The CDR3 consists of 14 residues. Germline CDR1 SGHRS, CDR2 YFSETQ. The J segment lost 6 bases and the V segment lost 4 bases, leaving 9 bases of the junction unmatched. The CDR3: CASSSLRDRSEQYF. CDR3 nucleotides: TGCGCCAGCAGCAGCCTCCGGGACAGGAGCGAGCAGTACTTC.

This clone has a handful of counts. The gene calls are TRBV15 and TRBJ1-2, with D unclear. In germline, CDR1 is LNHNV, CDR2 YYDKDF (reference sequence). V was cut by 7 bases and J by 2 bases, with 14 bases left in between. This CDR3 is built from 14 residues. The CDR3 DNA reads as TGTGCCACCACACGGGCCGGCGAGAACTATGGCTACACCTTC. Protein: CATTRAGENYGYTF.

This clone occurred a few times. In DNA form, the CDR3 reads TGTGCCAGCAGTGAACCCCCCGGGGAGCTGTTTTTT. The encoded protein is CASSEPPGELFF. This chain uses TRBV2 with TRBJ2-2; no clear D gene. Trimming shortened V by 2 bases and J by 6 bases, and 4 bases separated the two germline ends. The germline V gene encodes CDR1 SNHLY and CDR2 FYNNEI. CDR3 length: 12 amino acids.

In its sample, this clone was seen a few times. The rearrangement uses TRBV25-1 and TRBJ2-7, with 9 bases lining up with TRBD2. This CDR3 contains 15 residues. After removal of 1 base from V and 4 bases from J, the junction contained 5 bases not matched to a gene. The germline V gene encodes CDR1 MGHDK and CDR2 SYGVNS. The CDR3 loop reads CASSESEREDYEQYF. CDR3 nucleotide sequence: TGTGCCAGCAGTGAATCCGAGCGGGAGGATTACGAGCAGTACTTC.

The chain recombines TRBV5-1 with TRBJ2-7; D not certain. Germline V gene lookup returns CDR1 SGHRS and CDR2 YFSETQ. V dropped 1 base and J dropped 1 base, with 6 bases sitting between them. The CDR3 totals 13 residues. The CDR3 loop is CASSLSPSYEQYF. The CDR3, as DNA: TGCGCCAGCAGCTTGAGCCCGTCCTACGAGCAGTACTTC.

The chain is built from TRBV6-5 and TRBJ2-1, with unresolved D. The CDR3 runs 11 residues. Germline CDR1 and CDR2: MNHEY and SVGAGI. With 5 bases removed from V and 2 bases from J, the gap between germline ends came to 1 base. The CDR3 bases are TGTGCCAGCAGTACCTACAATGAGCAGTTCTTC. Translating gives CASSTYNEQFF.

There are a few counts of this clone. V usage is TRBV6-5 and J usage is TRBJ1-1; D uncertain. The CDR3 covers 12 residues. The germline V gene has CDR1 MNHEY and CDR2 SVGAGI. With 8 bases removed from V and 1 base from J, the gap between germline ends came to 8 bases. CDR3 sequence reads: CASAAGNTEAFF. The CDR3, as DNA: TGTGCCAGCGCGGCAGGGAACACTGAAGCTTTCTTT.

J is TRBJ2-2 and V is TRBV11-2, with 11 bases identical to TRBD1. The CDR3 is 15 residues long. Losses at the gene ends were 6 bases for V and 4 bases for J; bases not matched to a gene: 4. CDR1 and CDR2 (germline): SGHAT, FQNNGV. CDR3 in amino acids: CASRGTGGATGELFF. The CDR3 DNA follows: TGTGCCAGCAGGGGGACAGGGGGGGCCACCGGGGAGCTGTTTTTT.

The gene calls are TRBV15 and TRBJ2-1; weak D call: TRBD1 (6 bases). Deletions cut 4 bases from V and 4 bases from J, with 14 bases between. The CDR3 runs 15 residues. CDR1 and CDR2 (germline): LNHNV, YYDKDF (reference sequence). This chain's CDR3 is CATSTDQGRYNEQFF. Here the CDR3 DNA reads TGTGCCACCAGCACAGACCAGGGGCGTTACAATGAGCAGTTCTTC.

This rearrangement joins TRBV5-1 to TRBJ2-1; TRBD2 might be the D (6 bases). V was pared by 1 base and J by 9 bases, with 11 bases between. The CDR3 is made up of 13 amino acids. The germline CDR1 and CDR2 sequences are SGHRS and YFSETQ. As DNA, the CDR3 is TGCGCCAGCAGCTTGCCGGAGACTAGTGAGCAGTTCTTC. This gives the protein CASSLPETSEQFF.

The gene calls are TRBV7-8 and TRBJ2-3; 8 bases are shared with TRBD2. The junction had 8 bases not matched to a gene; V was cut back by 5 bases and J by 7 bases. Germline-derived CDR1 and CDR2 are SGHVS and FQNEAQ. The CDR3 consists of 14 residues. CDR3 sequence reads: CASSPRVAGYTQYF. CDR3 sequence (DNA): TGTGCCAGCAGCCCCCGGGTAGCGGGATATACGCAGTATTTT.